This T cell receptor beta chain was captured by sequencing in a study of synovial regulatory T cells in juvenile arthritis. General study results and limits: Synovial Treg CDR3 sequences overlapped more with iaTregs than other circulating Tregs.

The CDR3 is 14 amino acids. The entry carries no DNA sequence. Germline values: CDR1 MNHNY, CDR2 SVGAGI (reference sequence). Profiled with immunoSEQ multiplex PCR; TCRdb holds only in-frame clones, not every one. This repertoire includes approximately 3,000 clones. Synovial fluid was collected with matched peripheral blood from each patient with active arthritis. Synovial Treg cells showed FOXP3 TSDR demethylation like blood Treg cells. This clone registers medium-sized by frequency. Its antigen is as yet unknown. The specimen sequenced was Treg cells from the synovium. The receptor was derived from a donor aged 2-30 years with juvenile idiopathic arthritis. This sequence joins TRBV6-6 and TRBJ2-7; TCRdb's assignment of TRBD1 cannot be checked, as there is no DNA. This chain's CDR3 is CASSPGTPPYEQYF.